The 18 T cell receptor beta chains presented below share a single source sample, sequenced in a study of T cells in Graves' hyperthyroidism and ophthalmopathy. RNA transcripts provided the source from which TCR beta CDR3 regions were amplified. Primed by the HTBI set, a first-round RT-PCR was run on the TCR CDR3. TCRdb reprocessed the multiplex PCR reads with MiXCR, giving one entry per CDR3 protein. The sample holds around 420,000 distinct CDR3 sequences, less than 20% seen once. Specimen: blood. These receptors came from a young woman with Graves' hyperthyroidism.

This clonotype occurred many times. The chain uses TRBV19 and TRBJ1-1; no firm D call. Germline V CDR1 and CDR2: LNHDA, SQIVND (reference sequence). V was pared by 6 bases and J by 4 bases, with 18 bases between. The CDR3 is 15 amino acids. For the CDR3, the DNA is TGTGCCAGTAGGGAGATTACAGCGGTTGGCACTGAAGCTTTCTTT. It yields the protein CASREITAVGTEAFF.

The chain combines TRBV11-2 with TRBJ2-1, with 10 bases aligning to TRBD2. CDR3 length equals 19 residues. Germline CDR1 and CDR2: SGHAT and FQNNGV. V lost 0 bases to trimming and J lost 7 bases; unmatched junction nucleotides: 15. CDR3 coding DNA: TGTGCCAGCAGCTTAGAGGTCTCACTAGCGGGGAGAGCGAGAAATGAGCAGTTCTTC. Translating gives CASSLEVSLAGRARNEQFF. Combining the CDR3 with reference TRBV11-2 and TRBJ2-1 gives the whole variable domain EAGVAQSPRYKIIEKRQSVAFWCNPISGHATLYWYQQILGQGPKLLIQFQNNGVVDDSQLPKDRFSAERLKGVDSTLKIQPAKLEDSAVYLCASSLEVSLAGRARNEQFFGPGTRLTVL.

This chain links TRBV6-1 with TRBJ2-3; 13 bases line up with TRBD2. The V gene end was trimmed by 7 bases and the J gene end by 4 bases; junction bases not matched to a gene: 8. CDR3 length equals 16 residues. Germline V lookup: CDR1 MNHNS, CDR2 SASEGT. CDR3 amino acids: CASKLTSGGAADTQYF. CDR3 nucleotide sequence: TGTGCCAGCAAATTAACTAGCGGGGGGGCGGCAGATACGCAGTATTTT.

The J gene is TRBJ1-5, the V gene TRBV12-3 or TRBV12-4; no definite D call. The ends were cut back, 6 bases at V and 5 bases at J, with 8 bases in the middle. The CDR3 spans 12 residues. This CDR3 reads CASRGFDQPQHF. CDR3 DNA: TGTGCCAGCAGAGGGTTCGATCAGCCCCAGCATTTT.

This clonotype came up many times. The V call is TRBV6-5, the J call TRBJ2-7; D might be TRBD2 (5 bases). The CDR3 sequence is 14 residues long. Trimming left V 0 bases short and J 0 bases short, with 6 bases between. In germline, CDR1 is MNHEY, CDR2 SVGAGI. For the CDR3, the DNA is TGTGCCAGCAGTTACTCCGCGGGCTCCTACGAGCAGTACTTC. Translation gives CASSYSAGSYEQYF.

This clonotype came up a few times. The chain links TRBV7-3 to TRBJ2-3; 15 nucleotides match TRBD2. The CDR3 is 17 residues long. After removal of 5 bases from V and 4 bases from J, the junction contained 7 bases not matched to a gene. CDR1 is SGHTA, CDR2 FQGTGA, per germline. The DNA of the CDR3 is TGTGCCAGCAGCCCGGGACTAGCGGGAGGCTCGGCAGATACGCAGTATTTT. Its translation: CASSPGLAGGSADTQYF.

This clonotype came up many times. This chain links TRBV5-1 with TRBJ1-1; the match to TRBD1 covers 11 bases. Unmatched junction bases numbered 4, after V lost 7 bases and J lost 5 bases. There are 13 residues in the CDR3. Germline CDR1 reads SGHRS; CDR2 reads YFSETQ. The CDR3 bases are TGCGCCAGCGCCGGGACAGGGGGGACTGAAGCTTTCTTT. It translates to CASAGTGGTEAFF.

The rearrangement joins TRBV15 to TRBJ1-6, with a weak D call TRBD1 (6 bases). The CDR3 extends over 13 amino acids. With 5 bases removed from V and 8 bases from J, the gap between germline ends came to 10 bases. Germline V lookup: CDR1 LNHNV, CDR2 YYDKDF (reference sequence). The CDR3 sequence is CATSQGSDSPLHF. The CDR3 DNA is TGTGCCACCAGCCAGGGGTCGGATTCACCCCTCCACTTT.

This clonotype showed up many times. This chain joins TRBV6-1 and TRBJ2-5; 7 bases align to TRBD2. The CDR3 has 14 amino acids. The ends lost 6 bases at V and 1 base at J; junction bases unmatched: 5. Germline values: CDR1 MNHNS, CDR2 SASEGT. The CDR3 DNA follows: TGTGCCAGCAGAGAATGGACTAGCCAAGAGACCCAGTACTTC. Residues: CASREWTSQETQYF.

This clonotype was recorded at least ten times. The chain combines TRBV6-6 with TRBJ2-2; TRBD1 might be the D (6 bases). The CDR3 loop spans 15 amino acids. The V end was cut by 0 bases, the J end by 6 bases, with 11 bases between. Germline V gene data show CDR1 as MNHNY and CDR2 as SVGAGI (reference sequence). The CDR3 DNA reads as TGTGCCAGCAGTTACTCGAACAGGGCGGCCGGGGAGCTGTTTTTT. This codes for CASSYSNRAAGELFF.

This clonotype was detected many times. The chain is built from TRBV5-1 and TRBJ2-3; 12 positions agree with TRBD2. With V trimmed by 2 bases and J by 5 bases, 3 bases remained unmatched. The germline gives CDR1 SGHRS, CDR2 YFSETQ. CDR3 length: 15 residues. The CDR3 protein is CASSLMTSGGDTQYF. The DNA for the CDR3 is TGCGCCAGCAGCTTAATGACTAGCGGGGGAGATACGCAGTATTTT.

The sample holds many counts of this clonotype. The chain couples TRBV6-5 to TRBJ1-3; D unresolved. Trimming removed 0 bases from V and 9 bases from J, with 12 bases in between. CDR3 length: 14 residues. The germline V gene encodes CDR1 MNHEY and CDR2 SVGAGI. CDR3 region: CASSYSEGGGTIYF. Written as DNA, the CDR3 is TGTGCCAGCAGTTACTCGGAGGGAGGCGGCACCATATATTTT.

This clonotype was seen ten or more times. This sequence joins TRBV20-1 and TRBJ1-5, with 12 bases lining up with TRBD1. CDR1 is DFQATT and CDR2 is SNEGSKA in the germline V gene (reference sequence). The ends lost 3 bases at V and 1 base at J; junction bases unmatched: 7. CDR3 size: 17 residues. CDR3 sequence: CSARRGQGAGSNQPQHF. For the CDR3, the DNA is TGCAGTGCTAGGAGGGGACAGGGGGCGGGGAGCAATCAGCCCCAGCATTTT.

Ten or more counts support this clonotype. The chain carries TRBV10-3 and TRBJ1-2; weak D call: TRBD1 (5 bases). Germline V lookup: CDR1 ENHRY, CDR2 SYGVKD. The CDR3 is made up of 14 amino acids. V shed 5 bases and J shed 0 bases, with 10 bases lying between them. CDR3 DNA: TGTGCCATCAGTCGGGACGGAACTAACTATGGCTACACCTTC. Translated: CAISRDGTNYGYTF.

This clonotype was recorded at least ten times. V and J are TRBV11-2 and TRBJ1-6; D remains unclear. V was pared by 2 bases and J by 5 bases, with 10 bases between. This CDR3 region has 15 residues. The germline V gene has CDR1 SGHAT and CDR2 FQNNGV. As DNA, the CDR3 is TGTGCCAGCAGCTTACTGTGGCAAGATAATTCACCCCTCCACTTT. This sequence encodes CASSLLWQDNSPLHF.

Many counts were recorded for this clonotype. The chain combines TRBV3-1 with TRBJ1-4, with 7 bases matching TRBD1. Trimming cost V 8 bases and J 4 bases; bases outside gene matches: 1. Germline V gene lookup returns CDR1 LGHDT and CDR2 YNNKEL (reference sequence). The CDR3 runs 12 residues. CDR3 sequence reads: CASGQVNEKLFF. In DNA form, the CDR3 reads TGTGCCAGCGGACAGGTTAATGAAAAACTGTTTTTT. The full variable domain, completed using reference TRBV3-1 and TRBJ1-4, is DTAVSQTPKYLVTQMGNDKSIKCEQNLGHDTMYWYKQDSKKFLKIMFSYNNKELIINETVPNRFSPKSPDKAHLNLHINSLELGDSAVYFCASGQVNEKLFFGSGTQLSVL.

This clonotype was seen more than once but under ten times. The CDR3 reads CASSFGREFGYTF. CDR3 sequence (DNA): TGTGCCAGCAGTTTCGGCAGGGAATTCGGCTACACCTTC. The rearrangement uses TRBV12-3 or TRBV12-4 and TRBJ1-2; a weak D match, TRBD1 (5 bases). This CDR3 has 13 amino acids. Deletions cut 3 bases from V and 8 bases from J, with 13 bases between.

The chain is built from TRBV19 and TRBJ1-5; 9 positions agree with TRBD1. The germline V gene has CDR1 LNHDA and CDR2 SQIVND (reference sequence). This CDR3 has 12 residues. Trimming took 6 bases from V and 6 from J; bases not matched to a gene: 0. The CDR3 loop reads CASRTGGQPQHF. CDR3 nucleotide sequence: TGTGCCAGTAGGACAGGGGGTCAGCCCCAGCATTTT.